These T cell receptor beta chains were read from a single sample in a study of T cells in Graves' hyperthyroidism and ophthalmopathy. TCRdb analysed the multiplex PCR reads with MiXCR anew, one entry per CDR3 protein. The sample holds some 490,000 distinct CDR3 sequences, around a fifth seen once. Sequencing was carried out using blood. The source of these receptors is a woman in her 70s with Graves' ophthalmopathy. The CDR3 runs from the conserved cysteine through the conserved F or W. A D gene is named only where the DNA matches it firmly. Not every row has a clone size; where given, it reads once, few, many or a size class.

D: .; J: TRBJ2-7; size: .; V: TRBV6-2/TRBV6-3; CDR3: CASSYSGTRYEQYF; DNA: TGTGCCAGCAGTTACTCCGGGACCCGTTACGAGCAGTACTTC
D: TRBD2; J: TRBJ2-7; size: many; V: TRBV5-1; CDR3: CASSLGAGVNYEQYF; DNA: TGCGCCAGCAGCTTGGGAGCGGGAGTCAACTACGAGCAGTACTTC
D: .; J: TRBJ1-3; size: .; V: TRBV15; CDR3: CATSRDPGNGNTIYF; DNA: TGTGCCACCAGCAGAGATCCGGGGAACGGAAACACCATATATTTT
D: .; J: TRBJ1-5; size: .; V: TRBV10-2; CDR3: CASSGTDRNQPQHF; DNA: TGCGCCAGCAGCGGAACCGACAGAAATCAGCCCCAGCATTTT
D: TRBD1; J: TRBJ2-4; size: .; V: TRBV28; CDR3: CASSLPGQGVVNIQYF; DNA: TGTGCCAGCAGCCTACCGGGACAGGGGGTTGTGAACATTCAGTACTTC
D: .; J: TRBJ2-1; size: many; V: TRBV7-2; CDR3: CASSWGSGGYNEQFF; DNA: TGTGCCAGCAGCTGGGGGTCGGGTGGCTACAATGAGCAGTTCTTC
D: .; J: TRBJ2-3; size: many; V: TRBV2; CDR3: CASSSHHPSTDTQYF; DNA: TGTGCCAGCAGTTCTCACCACCCCAGCACAGATACGCAGTATTTT
D: TRBD2; J: TRBJ2-1; size: many; V: TRBV3-1; CDR3: CASSQIAGGNEQFF; DNA: TGTGCCAGCAGCCAAATAGCGGGAGGCAATGAGCAGTTCTTC
D: TRBD1; J: TRBJ2-7; size: few; V: TRBV5-5; CDR3: CASSMRDSKAEQYF; DNA: TGTGCCAGCAGCATGAGGGACAGTAAGGCCGAGCAGTACTTC
D: .; J: TRBJ1-1; size: .; V: TRBV9; CDR3: CASSVVEGSTEAFF; DNA: TGTGCCAGCAGCGTAGTGGAGGGAAGTACTGAAGCTTTCTTT
D: TRBD2; J: TRBJ2-1; size: many; V: TRBV7-2; CDR3: CASSPTSGRNYEQFF; DNA: TGTGCCAGCAGCCCTACTAGCGGGAGGAATTATGAGCAGTTCTTC
D: TRBD1; J: TRBJ1-1; size: .; V: TRBV28; CDR3: CASSLFCRGAEAFF; DNA: TGTGCCAGCAGTTTATTTTGCAGGGGGGCTGAAGCTTTCTTT
D: TRBD1; J: TRBJ1-6; size: .; V: TRBV6-1; CDR3: CASSSGGTSSPLHF; DNA: TGTGCCAGCAGCTCAGGGGGTACTAGTTCACCCCTCCACTTT
D: .; J: TRBJ2-1; size: once; V: TRBV6-1; CDR3: CASREAVLWEQFF; DNA: TGTGCCAGCAGGGAGGCAGTCTTGTGGGAGCAGTTCTTC
D: .; J: TRBJ1-5; size: many; V: TRBV28; CDR3: CASSVVDSVNKPQHF; DNA: TGTGCCAGCAGTGTGGTCGATTCCGTGAATAAGCCCCAGCATTTT
D: .; J: TRBJ1-3; size: .; V: TRBV6-1; CDR3: CASSEGSRRNTIYF; DNA: TGTGCCAGCAGTGAAGGAAGTCGAAGAAACACCATATATTTT
D: .; J: TRBJ1-2; size: .; V: TRBV4-2; CDR3: CASSQDMRRGYTF; DNA: TGTGCCAGCAGCCAAGATATGAGGCGCGGCTACACCTTC
D: .; J: TRBJ1-6; size: few; V: TRBV2; CDR3: CASKDSSYNSPLHF; DNA: TGTGCCAGCAAGGACAGTTCCTATAATTCACCCCTCCACTTT
D: TRBD2; J: TRBJ2-5; size: many; V: TRBV6-1; CDR3: CASSNPETSGRRKQETQYF; DNA: TGTGCCAGCAGCAATCCCGAGACTAGCGGGAGAAGGAAACAAGAGACCCAGTACTTC
D: TRBD1; J: TRBJ2-1; size: few; V: TRBV20-1; CDR3: CSAPLQDRGSNEQFF; DNA: TGCAGTGCCCCCCTCCAGGACAGGGGGTCCAATGAGCAGTTCTTC
D: TRBD1; J: TRBJ1-6; size: .; V: TRBV7-9; CDR3: CASRRGQGHNSPLHF; DNA: TGTGCCAGCAGAAGGGGACAGGGGCATAATTCACCCCTCCACTTT
D: TRBD2; J: TRBJ2-3; size: few; V: TRBV5-1; CDR3: CASSHRTSGTTDTQYF; DNA: TGCGCCAGCAGCCATAGGACTAGCGGGACCACAGATACGCAGTATTTT
D: TRBD2; J: TRBJ2-2; size: many; V: TRBV2; CDR3: CASTGSGGTGELFF; DNA: TGTGCCAGCACGGGTAGCGGGGGTACCGGGGAGCTGTTTTTT
D: .; J: TRBJ2-7; size: few; V: TRBV20-1; CDR3: CSAGGFISYEQYF; DNA: TGCAGCGCTGGGGGATTCATCTCCTACGAGCAGTACTTC
D: .; J: TRBJ1-2; size: .; V: TRBV4-1; CDR3: CASSLAGTFNYGYTF; DNA: TGCGCCAGCAGCCTCGCCGGGACGTTCAACTATGGCTACACCTTC
D: TRBD2; J: TRBJ2-1; size: few; V: TRBV9; CDR3: CASSVTPGTSGRAGYNEQFF; DNA: TGTGCCAGCAGCGTAACGCCGGGGACTAGCGGGAGGGCTGGCTACAATGAGCAGTTCTTC
D: TRBD1; J: TRBJ1-4; size: .; V: TRBV7-2; CDR3: CASSPRTGRNNEKLFF; DNA: TGTGCCAGCAGCCCAAGGACAGGGAGGAATAATGAAAAACTGTTTTTT
D: .; J: TRBJ2-1; size: .; V: TRBV12-3/TRBV12-4; CDR3: CASSAGGSYNEQFF; DNA: TGTGCCAGCAGCGCGGGCGGCTCCTACAATGAGCAGTTCTTC
D: TRBD1; J: TRBJ1-1; size: many; V: TRBV20-1; CDR3: CSAPTRTGRTEAFF; DNA: TGCAGTGCCCCGACCCGGACAGGGAGGACTGAAGCTTTCTTT
D: .; J: TRBJ1-1; size: few; V: TRBV28; CDR3: CASSSGQRTEAFF; DNA: TGTGCCAGCAGTTCGGGCCAGCGGACTGAAGCTTTCTTT
D: TRBD2; J: TRBJ2-3; size: .; V: TRBV20-1; CDR3: CSALGTSGTDTQYF; DNA: TGCAGTGCTTTAGGGACTAGCGGCACAGATACGCAGTATTTT
D: TRBD1; J: TRBJ2-7; size: .; V: TRBV5-1; CDR3: CASSLAGQGFYEQYF; DNA: TGCGCCAGCAGCTTGGCGGGACAGGGGTTCTACGAGCAGTACTTC
D: .; J: TRBJ2-2; size: few; V: TRBV4-1; CDR3: CASSDRMAERTGELFF; DNA: TGCGCCAGCAGCGACCGTATGGCAGAGAGAACCGGGGAGCTGTTTTTT
D: TRBD1; J: TRBJ1-2; size: few; V: TRBV6-1; CDR3: CASSLSGGASNYGYTF; DNA: TGTGCCAGCAGCCTTTCAGGGGGCGCAAGTAACTATGGCTACACCTTC
D: TRBD1; J: TRBJ2-4; size: .; V: TRBV19; CDR3: CASSISYRGRGDRNIQYF; DNA: TGTGCCAGTAGTATATCGTACAGGGGACGTGGGGATAGAAACATTCAGTACTTC
D: TRBD1; J: TRBJ1-5; size: many; V: TRBV6-2/TRBV6-3; CDR3: CASSYDGQGLHQPQHF; DNA: TGTGCCAGCAGTTACGACGGACAGGGCCTCCATCAGCCCCAGCATTTT
D: TRBD2; J: TRBJ2-7; size: few; V: TRBV6-1; CDR3: CATLRTSGTYEQYF; DNA: TGTGCCACCCTCCGGACTAGCGGCACCTACGAGCAGTACTTC
D: TRBD2; J: TRBJ2-2; size: .; V: TRBV6-2/TRBV6-3; CDR3: CATGRREAVNTGELFF; DNA: TGTGCCACAGGGAGGCGGGAGGCTGTTAACACCGGGGAGCTGTTTTTT
D: .; J: TRBJ2-2; size: many; V: TRBV7-9; CDR3: CASSLDIGELFF; DNA: TGTGCCAGCAGCTTAGATATCGGGGAGCTGTTTTTT
D: .; J: TRBJ2-2; size: few; V: TRBV20-1; CDR3: CSARVSLWAGELFF; DNA: TGCAGTGCTAGAGTTTCCCTTTGGGCCGGGGAGCTGTTTTTT
D: .; J: TRBJ2-5; size: .; V: TRBV7-2; CDR3: CASSLGTSVETQYF; DNA: TGTGCCAGCAGCTTGGGGACGTCGGTAGAGACCCAGTACTTC
D: .; J: TRBJ1-6; size: .; V: TRBV20-1; CDR3: CSARGIGLDNSPLHF; DNA: TGCAGTGCTAGAGGGATAGGTCTTGATAATTCACCCCTCCACTTT
D: .; J: TRBJ2-5; size: few; V: TRBV28; CDR3: CASRGGGRETQYF; DNA: TGTGCCAGCAGAGGGGGGGGGCGGGAGACCCAGTACTTC
D: .; J: TRBJ1-2; size: .; V: TRBV6-2/TRBV6-3; CDR3: CASSYNKVTDGYTF; DNA: TGTGCCAGCAGTTACAATAAGGTGACAGATGGCTACACCTTC
D: .; J: TRBJ2-7; size: few; V: TRBV13; CDR3: CASSLSLGQYGSAYEQYF; DNA: TGTGCCAGCAGCTTAAGTCTTGGTCAGTACGGGAGTGCCTACGAGCAGTACTTC
D: .; J: TRBJ2-3; size: many; V: TRBV27; CDR3: CASNPQGTDTQYF; DNA: TGTGCCAGCAACCCTCAAGGCACAGATACGCAGTATTTT
D: TRBD1; J: TRBJ1-1; size: .; V: TRBV5-1; CDR3: CASQRGLNTEAFF; DNA: TGCGCCAGCCAGAGGGGGCTGAACACTGAAGCTTTCTTT
D: .; J: TRBJ2-3; size: .; V: TRBV7-2; CDR3: CASSLNPVPDTQYF; DNA: TGTGCCAGCAGCTTAAACCCGGTCCCAGATACGCAGTATTTT
D: .; J: TRBJ2-3; size: .; V: TRBV3-1; CDR3: CASSQEGRSTDTQYF; DNA: TGTGCCAGCAGCCAAGAGGGGCGAAGCACAGATACGCAGTATTTT
D: TRBD1; J: TRBJ2-7; size: .; V: TRBV7-3; CDR3: CASSLGPETGGIGHEQYF; DNA: TGTGCCAGCAGCTTAGGACCAGAGACAGGGGGCATTGGACACGAGCAGTACTTC
D: .; J: TRBJ1-1; size: many; V: TRBV6-2/TRBV6-3; CDR3: CASSWRNTEAFF; DNA: TGTGCCAGCAGTTGGAGGAACACTGAAGCTTTCTTT
D: TRBD2; J: TRBJ2-3; size: .; V: TRBV20-1; CDR3: CSAALAGVDTQYF; DNA: TGCAGTGCGGCCCTAGCGGGAGTAGATACGCAGTATTTT
D: .; J: TRBJ2-1; size: .; V: TRBV20-1; CDR3: CSAITGAGYNEQFF; DNA: TGCAGTGCTATTACAGGGGCGGGGTACAATGAGCAGTTCTTC
D: TRBD2; J: TRBJ2-7; size: .; V: TRBV5-1; CDR3: CASSLAYGLAKNHYEQYF; DNA: TGCGCCAGCAGCTTGGCCTATGGACTAGCAAAGAATCATTACGAGCAGTACTTC